Described below is a single TCR beta chain sequence and its context. Matching for age and sex applied to the controls, who were healthy donors. Negative magnetic isolation gave CD8+ and CD4+ cells; FACS enriched CD8+ TEMRA. These data are taken from a study of CD8 T cells in Susac syndrome. The CDR3 runs to 10 residues. Germline assignment: CDR1 SQVTM and CDR2 ANQGSEA. Trimming removed 7 bases from V and 5 bases from J, with 8 bases in between. The RNA, about 0.45 to 1 ug, was put through reverse transcription using random hexamers. TCRdb itself ran the immunoSEQ multiplex PCR reads through MiXCR, one entry per CDR3 protein. The sample lists 150,000 or so distinct CDR3 sequences; about 94% were seen once.

Sequenced material: CD4+ T cells from PBMCs. The source of this sequence is a human donor in good health. The V call is TRBV29-1, the J call TRBJ2-5; D not certain. This CDR3 reads CSGTAETQYF. The DNA of the CDR3 is TGCAGCGGCACCGCTGAGACCCAGTACTTC.